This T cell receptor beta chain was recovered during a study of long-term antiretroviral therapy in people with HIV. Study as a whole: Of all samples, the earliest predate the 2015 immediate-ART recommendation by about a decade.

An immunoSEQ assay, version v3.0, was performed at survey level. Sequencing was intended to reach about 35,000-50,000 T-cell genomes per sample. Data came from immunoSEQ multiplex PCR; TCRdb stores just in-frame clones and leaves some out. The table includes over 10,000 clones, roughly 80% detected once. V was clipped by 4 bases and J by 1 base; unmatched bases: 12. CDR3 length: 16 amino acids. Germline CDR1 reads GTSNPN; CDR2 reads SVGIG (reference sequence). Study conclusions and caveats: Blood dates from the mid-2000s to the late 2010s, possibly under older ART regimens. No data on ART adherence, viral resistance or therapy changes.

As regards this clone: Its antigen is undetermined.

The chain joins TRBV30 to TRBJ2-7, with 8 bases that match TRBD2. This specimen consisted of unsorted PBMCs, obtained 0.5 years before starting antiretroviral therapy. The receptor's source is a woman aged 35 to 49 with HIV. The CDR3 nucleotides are TGTGCCTGGAAGGCCTCGGGACTAGAAGGATCCTACGAGCAGTACTTC. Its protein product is CAWKASGLEGSYEQYF.